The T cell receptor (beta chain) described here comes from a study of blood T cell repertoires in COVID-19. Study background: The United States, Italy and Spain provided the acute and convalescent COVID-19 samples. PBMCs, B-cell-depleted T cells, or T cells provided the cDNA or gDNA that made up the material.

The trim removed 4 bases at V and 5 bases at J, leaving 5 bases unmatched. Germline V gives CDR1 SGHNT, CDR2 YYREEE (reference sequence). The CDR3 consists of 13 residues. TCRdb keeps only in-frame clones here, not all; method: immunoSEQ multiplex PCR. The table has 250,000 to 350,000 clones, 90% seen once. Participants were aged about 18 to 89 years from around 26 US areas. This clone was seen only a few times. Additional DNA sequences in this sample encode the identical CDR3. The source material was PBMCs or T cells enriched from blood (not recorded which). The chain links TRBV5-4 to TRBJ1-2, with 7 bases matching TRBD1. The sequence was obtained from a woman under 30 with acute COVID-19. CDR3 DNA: TGTGCCAGCAGCCCGGACAGGAATTATGGCTACACCTTC. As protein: CASSPDRNYGYTF.